A single sample gave rise to the 21 T cell receptor beta chains below, sequenced in a study of graft-versus-host responses after intestinal transplantation. These receptors' targets are unknown. Measured with immunoSEQ multiplex PCR; TCRdb has only the in-frame clones, and not every one. The sample holds around 110,000 clones, 90% to 95% seen once. The specimen was unstimulated CD4+ T cells sorted from spleen or lymph node cells, collected before transplant. All receptors derive from a human donor who was the organ donor for an intestinal transplant.

V and J are TRBV13 and TRBJ1-4; D remains unclear. This CDR3 has 13 amino acids. The germline V gene has CDR1 PRHDT and CDR2 FYEKMQ (reference sequence). Trimming pared 2 bases from V and 5 bases from J, leaving 6 bases between. The CDR3 spells CASSLRRNEKLFF. DNA of the CDR3: TGTGCCAGCAGCTTAAGGAGGAATGAAAAACTGTTTTTT.

The V call is TRBV5-5, the J call TRBJ2-7; the D is unclear. V was cut by 3 bases and J by 3 bases, with 4 bases left in between. Germline V CDR1 and CDR2: SGHKS, YYEKEE (reference sequence). This CDR3 is built from 11 residues. The CDR3, as DNA: TGTGCCAGCAGCTCGTACTACGAGCAGTACTTC. This sequence encodes CASSSYYEQYF.

V and J are TRBV30 and TRBJ1-2, with a possible D match to TRBD1 (6 bases). CDR3 length: 15 residues. Trimming took off 5 bases at V and 7 bases at J, with 23 bases between the two ends. Germline CDR1 GTSNPN, CDR2 SVGIG (reference sequence). The CDR3 protein is CAWFLPQGPLGGYTF. CDR3 bases: TGTGCCTGGTTTTTGCCCCAGGGGCCCCTTGGTGGCTACACCTTC. The complete variable domain, with remaining parts taken from reference TRBV30 and TRBJ1-2, reads SQTIHQWPATLVQPVGSPLSLECTVEGTSNPNLYWYRQAAGRGLQLLFYSVGIGQISSEVPQNLSASRPQDRQFILSSKKLLLSDSGFYLCAWFLPQGPLGGYTFGSGTRLTVV.

The chain uses TRBV28 and TRBJ2-3; 14 positions match TRBD2. Per germline, CDR1 MDHEN and CDR2 SYDVKM. With 6 bases clipped from V and 6 bases from J, the junction kept 8 bases outside the gene matches. This CDR3 has 16 amino acids. In DNA, the CDR3 is TGTGCCAGCAGCCAGGGACTAGCGGGAGTCGGGGATACGCAGTATTTT. It is translated as CASSQGLAGVGDTQYF. The full variable domain, its missing parts supplied by reference TRBV28 and TRBJ2-3, is DVKVTQSSRYLVKRTGEKVFLECVQDMDHENMFWYRQDPGLGLRLIYFSYDVKMKEKGDIPEGYSVSREKKERFSLILESASTNQTSMYLCASSQGLAGVGDTQYFGPGTRLTVL.

The count of this clone is one. The J gene is TRBJ2-5, the V gene TRBV7-2; D is undetermined. The germline gives CDR1 SGHTA, CDR2 FQGNSA. Trimming left V 3 bases short and J 3 bases short, with 8 bases between. The CDR3 is 13 amino acids. The CDR3 loop is CASSFGGEETQYF. Here the CDR3 DNA reads TGTGCCAGCAGCTTTGGTGGAGAAGAGACCCAGTACTTC. The full variable domain, completed using reference TRBV7-2 and TRBJ2-5, is GAGVSQSPSNKVTEKGKDVELRCDPISGHTALYWYRQSLGQGLEFLIYFQGNSAPDKSGLPSDRFSAERTGGSVSTLTIQRTQQEDSAVYLCASSFGGEETQYFGPGTRLLVL.

J is TRBJ2-4 and V is TRBV6-5; D perhaps matches TRBD2 (7 bases). Trimming cost V 4 bases and J 2 bases, with 15 bases left between them. The CDR3 spans 16 residues. Germline CDR1 is MNHEY and CDR2 is SVGAGI. CDR3 DNA: TGTGCCAGCAGTTTCCGGGGGGCTGGGTCCAAAAACATTCAGTACTTC. Encoded protein: CASSFRGAGSKNIQYF.

The chain employs TRBV4-2 and TRBJ1-2, with 11 bases that match TRBD1. The CDR3 runs 14 residues. V lost 3 bases, J lost 6 bases, and 3 bases stayed unmatched. Per germline, CDR1 LGHNA and CDR2 YNFKEQ. The CDR3 DNA reads as TGTGCCAGCAGCCAGCCGGGACAGGGGGATGGCTACACCTTC. Translated, it gives CASSQPGQGDGYTF.

Points on this clone: The same CDR3 can be traced to other DNA sequences in this sample. This chain joins TRBV5-1 and TRBJ1-3; TRBD1 aligns across 7 bases. This CDR3 spans 18 amino acids. Germline V CDR1 and CDR2: SGHRS, YFSETQ. After removal of 0 bases from V and 3 bases from J, the junction contained 12 bases not matched to a gene. The CDR3 loop reads CASSLGQGGTNLGNTIYF. The CDR3 coding sequence is TGCGCCAGCAGCTTGGGGCAGGGGGGAACTAATCTTGGAAACACCATATATTTT.

The chain couples TRBV5-1 to TRBJ2-7; TRBD2 might be the D (7 bases). The CDR3 is 13 residues long. In germline, CDR1 is SGHRS, CDR2 YFSETQ. V lost 7 bases and J 4 bases, leaving 15 bases between the germline ends. The CDR3 nucleotides are TGCGCCAGCCCCGGCGGGGGCTTGTACGAGCAGTACTTC. Its protein product is CASPGGGLYEQYF. Looking up the rest from reference TRBV5-1 and TRBJ2-7 gives the full variable domain: KAGVTQTPRYLIKTRGQQVTLSCSPISGHRSVSWYQQTPGQGLQFLFEYFSETQRNKGNFPGRFSGRQFSNSRSEMNVSTLELGDSALYLCASPGGGLYEQYFGPGTRLTVT.

The rearrangement links TRBV7-9 to TRBJ2-5, with no clear D. The CDR3 is 14 residues long. Germline loops: CDR1 SEHNR, CDR2 FQNEAQ (reference sequence). The V end lost 2 bases, the J end lost 2 bases, and 9 bases lay between the germline ends. This CDR3 is CASSLNYAQETQYF. CDR3 DNA sequence: TGTGCCAGCAGCTTAAACTACGCGCAAGAGACCCAGTACTTC.

This rearrangement joins TRBV6-1 to TRBJ1-2, with D hard to call. With 1 base removed from V and 3 bases from J, the gap between germline ends came to 9 bases. Germline loops: CDR1 MNHNS, CDR2 SASEGT. This CDR3 region has 14 residues. The DNA of the CDR3 is TGTGCCAGCAGTGAAGGATCCTTCTACTATGGCTACACCTTC. Its translation: CASSEGSFYYGYTF.

The chain is built from TRBV18 and TRBJ1-3, with 9 nucleotides matching TRBD1. Germline V lookup: CDR1 KGHSH, CDR2 LQKENI. After removal of 0 bases from V and 4 bases from J, the junction contained 1 base not matched to a gene. The CDR3 covers 15 residues. The CDR3 sequence: CASSPPGTGGNTIYF. The CDR3 DNA reads as TGTGCCAGCTCACCACCCGGGACAGGGGGAAACACCATATATTTT.

This clone came up once. This rearrangement joins TRBV7-9 to TRBJ2-1; the match to TRBD2 covers 12 bases. V lost 1 base, J lost 6 bases, and 7 bases stayed unmatched. Germline V lookup: CDR1 SEHNR, CDR2 FQNEAQ (reference sequence). CDR3 length: 17 amino acids. CDR3 protein: CASSLGTWTSGINEQFF. The CDR3 DNA is TGTGCCAGCAGCTTAGGAACCTGGACTAGCGGGATCAATGAGCAGTTCTTC. The full variable domain, rest sourced from reference TRBV7-9 and TRBJ2-1, is DTGVSQNPRHKITKRGQNVTFRCDPISEHNRLYWYRQTLGQGPEFLTYFQNEAQLEKSRLLSDRFSAERPKGSFSTLEIQRTEQGDSAMYLCASSLGTWTSGINEQFFGPGTRLTVL.

The V call is TRBV5-4, the J call TRBJ2-3; 9 bases map to TRBD1. The CDR3 is made up of 16 amino acids. The V gene end was trimmed by 4 bases and the J gene end by 2 bases; junction bases not matched to a gene: 8. Germline CDR1 SGHNT, CDR2 YYREEE (reference sequence). CDR3 loop: CASSQLTGGDTDTQYF. The CDR3 nucleotides are TGTGCCAGCAGCCAACTGACAGGGGGTGACACAGATACGCAGTATTTT. Full variable domain (rest looked up from reference TRBV5-4 and TRBJ2-3): ETGVTQSPTHLIKTRGQQVTLRCSSQSGHNTVSWYQQALGQGPQFIFQYYREEENGRGNFPPRFSGLQFPNYSSELNVNALELDDSALYLCASSQLTGGDTDTQYFGPGTRLTVL.

The chain combines TRBV4-1 with TRBJ2-5, with 7 positions matching TRBD2. CDR3 length: 16 amino acids. Germline loops: CDR1 MGHRA, CDR2 YSYEKL. V shed 6 bases, J shed 3 bases, and the junction held 13 bases outside the gene matches. The CDR3 coding sequence is TGCGCCAGCAGACCCAGGGCTCTAGCGGAGAAAGAGACCCAGTACTTC. As protein: CASRPRALAEKETQYF.

This chain connects TRBV9 to TRBJ2-1; perhaps TRBD2 as D (5 bases). The CDR3 sequence is 15 residues long. The germline gives CDR1 SGDLS, CDR2 YYNGEE. The V end was cut by 4 bases, the J end by 0 bases, with 11 bases between. As DNA, the CDR3 is TGTGCCAGCAGCCTAGGGAGCAGCTCCTACAATGAGCAGTTCTTC. Translated: CASSLGSSSYNEQFF.

This chain uses TRBV19 with TRBJ1-2; TRBD1 agrees at 8 bases. Germline lookup yields CDR1 LNHDA and CDR2 SQIVND (reference sequence). The ends lost 5 bases at V and 3 bases at J; junction bases unmatched: 2. This CDR3 comprises 13 residues. Written as DNA, the CDR3 is TGTGCCAGTAGTCGGACAGGGTACTATGGCTACACCTTC. Protein: CASSRTGYYGYTF.

This chain links TRBV25-1 with TRBJ2-3; 8 nucleotides line up with TRBD2. Germline V gene sequence: CDR1 MGHDK, CDR2 SYGVNS. With 1 base clipped from V and 4 bases from J, the junction kept 7 bases outside the gene matches. This CDR3 contains 16 residues. The CDR3 reads CASSESPGLEADTQYF. The CDR3 region has the DNA TGTGCCAGCAGTGAATCCCCGGGACTAGAAGCAGATACGCAGTATTTT.

The genes are TRBV19 and TRBJ1-4; D ambiguous. Germline CDR1 LNHDA, CDR2 SQIVND (reference sequence). The CDR3 consists of 11 residues. Trimming stripped 10 bases from V and 8 bases from J, with 11 bases between. The CDR3 reads CATKYREKLFF. CDR3 sequence (DNA): TGTGCCACCAAATACCGGGAAAAACTGTTTTTT.

V is TRBV6-5 and J is TRBJ1-1, with a weak D call TRBD1 (6 bases). The CDR3 length is 16 residues. Germline values: CDR1 MNHEY, CDR2 SVGAGI. Trimming took 0 bases from V and 4 from J, leaving 15 bases between them. CDR3 in DNA: TGTGCCAGCAGTTACTCGAGGCAGGGGCGGGGCACTGAAGCTTTCTTT. This translates into CASSYSRQGRGTEAFF.

The chain couples TRBV27 to TRBJ2-1, with TRBD2 identical over 13 bases. Germline trimming cut 7 bases from V and 7 bases from J; bases unmatched to any gene: 13. Germline loops: CDR1 MNHEY, CDR2 SMNVEV (reference sequence). This CDR3 has 17 residues. The CDR3: CASTAPKGLAGVNEQFF. Here the CDR3 DNA reads TGTGCCAGCACTGCCCCAAAAGGACTAGCGGGAGTTAATGAGCAGTTCTTC.